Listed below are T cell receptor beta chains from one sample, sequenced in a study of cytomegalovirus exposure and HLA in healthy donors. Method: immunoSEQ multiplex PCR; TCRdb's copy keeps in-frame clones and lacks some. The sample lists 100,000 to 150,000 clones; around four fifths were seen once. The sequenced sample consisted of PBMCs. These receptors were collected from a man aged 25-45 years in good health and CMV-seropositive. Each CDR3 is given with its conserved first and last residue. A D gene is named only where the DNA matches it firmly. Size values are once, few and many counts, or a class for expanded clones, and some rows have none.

TGCGCCAGCAGCCCGGGGGCTAGCGGGAGGGACTCAGATACGCAGTATTTT	CASSPGASGRDSDTQYF	17	-	TRBJ2-3	TRBD2	TRBV5-1
TGTGCCAGCAGCTTAGCAACAGGGTCGGCTAGCGGCTCCTACGAGCAGTACTTC	CASSLATGSASGSYEQYF	18	few	TRBJ2-7	-	TRBV7-2
TGTGCCAGCACTAGCGGGAGTGCCGGGGAGCTGTTTTTT	CASTSGSAGELFF	13	-	TRBJ2-2	TRBD2	TRBV2
TGTGCCAGCAGGGAATCTAGCGGGAGGGGGTACAATGAGCAGTTCTTC	CASRESSGRGYNEQFF	16	-	TRBJ2-1	TRBD2	TRBV2
TGTGCCAGCACCGGACAGGGGAAGGGGTTAGCGGGAATTCTGGGGAATGAGCAGTTCTTC	CASTGQGKGLAGILGNEQFF	20	-	TRBJ2-1	-	TRBV28
TGTGCCAGCCGCAGGGACAGTCGCAATCAGCCCCAGCATTTT	CASRRDSRNQPQHF	14	few	TRBJ1-5	TRBD1	TRBV6-1
TGTGCCAGCTCACGGGACAGGGTTCAGTACTTC	CASSRDRVQYF	11	-	TRBJ2-7	TRBD1	TRBV18
TGTGCCAGCAGCAATCCCAGGTGGGGCACAGATACGCAGTATTTT	CASSNPRWGTDTQYF	15	-	TRBJ2-3	-	TRBV5-8
TGCGCCAGCAGCCAAGATAGGACAGGGGGCAGTCAGCCCCAGCATTTT	CASSQDRTGGSQPQHF	16	-	TRBJ1-5	TRBD1	TRBV4-3
TGTGCCAGCATTGGCGGGACAGGTAATCCCTACGAGCAGTACTTC	CASIGGTGNPYEQYF	15	-	TRBJ2-7	TRBD1	TRBV6-1
TGTGCCAGCAGTTTTGGGCAGGAAGGGTACTTC	CASSFGQEGYF	11	once	TRBJ2-4	-	TRBV28
TGTGCCAGCAGCTTCCAGGGACTAGACGAAGAGACCCAGTACTTC	CASSFQGLDEETQYF	15	-	TRBJ2-5	TRBD2	TRBV7-2
TGTGCCAGCAGTTTACAGCCGGGGTTCACAAGGACTGAAGCTTTCTTT	CASSLQPGFTRTEAFF	16	-	TRBJ1-1	-	TRBV28
TGCAGCGTTACCGGGGGACTAGCGGGAGCTCTACGGCAGTTCTTC	CSVTGGLAGALRQFF	15	-	TRBJ2-1	TRBD2	TRBV29-1
TGTGCCAGCAGCTTCCGGACATCCCAAGAGACCCAGTACTTC	CASSFRTSQETQYF	14	-	TRBJ2-5	-	TRBV5-5
TGTGCCAGCAGCTTAAATGGGAGAGAGACCCAGTACTTC	CASSLNGRETQYF	13	-	TRBJ2-5	-	TRBV7-9
TGTGCCTGGAGCTCGGACGGGGGAAGGAATAATTCACCCCTCCACTTT	CAWSSDGGRNNSPLHF	16	once	TRBJ1-6	-	TRBV30
TGTGCCAGCAGCGCGAGGACAGGGGCCTACGAGCAGTACTTC	CASSARTGAYEQYF	14	few	TRBJ2-7	TRBD1	TRBV2
TGCGCCAGCAGTGAGCCGACTCGGGGGAACACTGAAGCTTTCTTT	CASSEPTRGNTEAFF	15	-	TRBJ1-1	-	TRBV10-2
TGCGCCAGCAGCCAAGATCGGGCTAGCGCGACAGATACGCAGTATTTT	CASSQDRASATDTQYF	16	-	TRBJ2-3	-	TRBV4-3
TGTGCCAGCAGCCGCGACAGCATGAACACCGGGGAGCTGTTTTTT	CASSRDSMNTGELFF	15	-	TRBJ2-2	-	TRBV7-9
TGTGCCAGCAGGGGACAGGGGCTTAACCATGGCTACACCTTC	CASRGQGLNHGYTF	14	-	TRBJ1-2	TRBD1	TRBV28
TGCAGCGTTGAAGCCCCCCTGGCCGGGAATGAGCAGTTCTTC	CSVEAPLAGNEQFF	14	-	TRBJ2-1	-	TRBV29-1
TGCGCCAGCAGCCGGGCAGAATACAATGAGCAGTTCTTC	CASSRAEYNEQFF	13	few	TRBJ2-1	-	TRBV4-3
TGTGCCAGCAAACGGGTAGAGTCGGCTTTCTTT	CASKRVESAFF	11	-	TRBJ1-1	-	TRBV2
TGTGCCAGCAGTTTATGGGCTCACCGTTACGAGCAGTACTTC	CASSLWAHRYEQYF	14	-	TRBJ2-7	-	TRBV27
TGTGCCAGCAGCACACTAGCGGGAGGGAGTGAGACCCAGTACTTC	CASSTLAGGSETQYF	15	few	TRBJ2-5	TRBD2	TRBV7-8
TGTGCCAGCAGTTACTCTGGGACTACCTCCAGCGAGCAGTACTTC	CASSYSGTTSSEQYF	15	-	TRBJ2-7	TRBD2	TRBV6-5
TGTGCCAGCAGTAGGACTAGCGACGCCGGGGAGCTGTTTTTT	CASSRTSDAGELFF	14	few	TRBJ2-2	TRBD2	TRBV6-6
TGTGCCAGCTCTCCAGTCGCAGAGGGCACAGATACGCAGTATTTT	CASSPVAEGTDTQYF	15	-	TRBJ2-3	-	TRBV27
TGTGCCAGCAGCCAAGATTTAGAGAACAATGAGCAGTTCTTC	CASSQDLENNEQFF	14	few	TRBJ2-1	-	TRBV4-2
TGCGCCAGCAGCCAAAAGCTGTCAGGGGGCTTGAACACTGAAGCTTTCTTT	CASSQKLSGGLNTEAFF	17	-	TRBJ1-1	TRBD1	TRBV4-3
TGCGCCAGCAGTTCGGGGGGGTTTAATGAAAAACTGTTTTTT	CASSSGGFNEKLFF	14	-	TRBJ1-4	-	TRBV5-1
TGTGCCAGCAGCTTGGGTAGCACCGGGGAGCTGTTTTTT	CASSLGSTGELFF	13	-	TRBJ2-2	-	TRBV5-4
TGTGCCAGCAGCACCGACAGGGGACGGGACATTCAGTACTTC	CASSTDRGRDIQYF	14	-	TRBJ2-4	TRBD1	TRBV11-2
TGTGCCAGCGGAGGCCCATACTATGGCTACACCTTC	CASGGPYYGYTF	12	once	TRBJ1-2	-	TRBV5-3
TGTGCCAGCAGCTTGGGACTCCAAGAGACCCAGTACTTC	CASSLGLQETQYF	13	-	TRBJ2-5	-	TRBV7-8
TGTGCCAGCAGCCAAGAGGCCGGGTTTGGGTTCCAAGAGACCCAGTACTTC	CASSQEAGFGFQETQYF	17	few	TRBJ2-5	-	TRBV4-2
TGTGCCAGCAGTCCCCGGGCAGGGAAGAGCTCCCACGAGCAGTACTTC	CASSPRAGKSSHEQYF	16	-	TRBJ2-7	-	TRBV28
TGCGCCAGCAGCCAAGCCGGGACAGGGGATGACTATGGCTACACCTTC	CASSQAGTGDDYGYTF	16	-	TRBJ1-2	TRBD1	TRBV4-3
TGCGCCAGCAGCCAAGATCTGGCGGCGGAGACCACAGATACGCAGTATTTT	CASSQDLAAETTDTQYF	17	-	TRBJ2-3	-	TRBV4-1
TGCGCCAGCAGCCGGACCCAGGAGGGCACTGAAGCTTTCTTT	CASSRTQEGTEAFF	14	-	TRBJ1-1	-	TRBV4-1
TGCGCCAGCAGCTTGGCCGTTAGTGAGCAGTTCTTC	CASSLAVSEQFF	12	-	TRBJ2-1	-	TRBV5-1
TGCGCCAGCAGCAACGCACCCGGGACTAGCGGGATCGAGCAGTTCTTC	CASSNAPGTSGIEQFF	16	-	TRBJ2-1	TRBD2	TRBV5-1
TGTGCCAGCAGTTTATCTCCAGGGGGCTACGAGCAGTACTTC	CASSLSPGGYEQYF	14	-	TRBJ2-7	TRBD1	TRBV28
TGTGCCAGCAGCGCTGGGGGCGGTGGCTCCTACGAGCAGTACTTC	CASSAGGGGSYEQYF	15	-	TRBJ2-7	-	TRBV9
TGTGCCAGCAGTTTAAACGGGGTAGGCACCCAAGAGACCCAGTACTTC	CASSLNGVGTQETQYF	16	-	TRBJ2-5	-	TRBV28
TGTGCCAGTAGCCCGGGACTCTATGGCTACACCTTC	CASSPGLYGYTF	12	-	TRBJ1-2	-	TRBV19
TGTGCCAGCAGTTTAACTCTTTCCGGCTATGGCTACACCTTC	CASSLTLSGYGYTF	14	-	TRBJ1-2	-	TRBV27
TGCAGTGCTAGGGGTGGGTCGCGGGGATACTTC	CSARGGSRGYF	11	-	TRBJ2-7	-	TRBV20-1
TGTGCCAGCAGACCCGACAGGGCTGGGGCCAACGTCCTGACTTTC	CASRPDRAGANVLTF	15	-	TRBJ2-6	TRBD1	TRBV6-6
TGTGCCAGCAGCGTAGAGGGGAGGGCCACAGATACGCAGTATTTT	CASSVEGRATDTQYF	15	-	TRBJ2-3	TRBD2	TRBV9
TGCGCCAGCAGCCAAGTTGTGGAGTCCTACGAGCAGTACTTC	CASSQVVESYEQYF	14	-	TRBJ2-7	-	TRBV4-3
TGCGCCAGCAAGGATCCGGGACAGGGGTGGCTTCGGGACACTGAAGCTTTCTTT	CASKDPGQGWLRDTEAFF	18	few	TRBJ1-1	TRBD1	TRBV5-1
TGTGCCAGCAGCTTAGATCGCCAGAAAAACATTCAGTACTTC	CASSLDRQKNIQYF	14	-	TRBJ2-4	-	TRBV11-3
TGTGCCAGCAGTTGGGGACTCTCCTACGAGCAGTACTTC	CASSWGLSYEQYF	13	many	TRBJ2-7	-	TRBV6-5
TGTGCCACCAGCAGGGTCTCGACAGGGGGTCACGAGCAGTACTTC	CATSRVSTGGHEQYF	15	few	TRBJ2-7	TRBD1	TRBV15
TGTGCCAGCAGCAGGGCCGGGGGGAATGAAAAACTGTTTTTT	CASSRAGGNEKLFF	14	-	TRBJ1-4	-	TRBV21-1
TGCGCCAGCAGCCAAGAAGCAGCGGGAGGGAGAGATACGCAGTATTTT	CASSQEAAGGRDTQYF	16	-	TRBJ2-3	TRBD2	TRBV4-3
TGTGCCAGCAGTTTAAATTCTTGGCCTGGGGCCAACGTCCTGACTTTC	CASSLNSWPGANVLTF	16	few	TRBJ2-6	-	TRBV28